This TCR beta chain was found in a study of cytomegalovirus exposure and HLA in healthy donors. Regarding the study as a whole: CMV serostatus was the only immune exposure information that was available. A later analysis showed that HLA-associated TCR beta chains had undergone more clonal expansion than equally common others. Most subjects' HLA-A and HLA-B alleles were reportedly predicted from TCR beta sequences.

The CDR3 has 13 amino acids. V shed 2 bases and J shed 7 bases, with 11 bases lying between them. CDR1 is SEHNR and CDR2 is FQNEAQ in the germline V gene (reference sequence). Comment on this clone: Antigen unknown.

PCR primers comprised 60 Vbeta and 13 Jbeta primers. The table came from immunoSEQ multiplex PCR; TCRdb's copy has only in-frame clones and leaves some out. The sample carries 95,000 to 150,000 clones, approximately 72% recorded once. The sequencing sample was made of PBMCs. This TCR derives from a man younger than 35 in good health and CMV-seronegative. The chain employs TRBV7-9 and TRBJ1-2; D unresolved. CDR3 DNA: TGTGCCAGCAGCTTACTATCGGTTCCTGGCTACACCTTC. The encoded protein is CASSLLSVPGYTF.